The 22 T cell receptor beta chains listed next were all sequenced from one sample in a study of blood T cell repertoires in COVID-19. The protocol was immunoSEQ multiplex PCR, while the TCRdb copy is restricted to in-frame clones and leaves out a portion. The sample lists fewer than 80,000 clones; around 88% were seen once. The sequenced sample consisted of peripheral blood. The receptors stem from a man aged 25-45 years with acute or convalescent COVID-19.

The rearrangement joins TRBV6-1 to TRBJ2-7; D unclear. The CDR3 totals 13 residues. Germline lookup yields CDR1 MNHNS and CDR2 SASEGT. Trimming took off 1 base at V and 0 bases at J, with 4 bases between the two ends. The CDR3 DNA follows: TGTGCCAGCAGTGAAGACACCTCCTACGAGCAGTACTTC. It codes for CASSEDTSYEQYF.

The chain links TRBV28 to TRBJ2-1; 14 bases are shared with TRBD2. The V segment lost 1 base and the J segment 8 bases; nucleotides outside the gene matches: 7. The CDR3 contains 17 residues. Germline V lookup: CDR1 MDHEN, CDR2 SYDVKM. The CDR3 DNA follows: TGTGCCAGCAGTTTATTGGGGACTAGCGGGAGATTCTATGAGCAGTTCTTC. The encoded protein is CASSLLGTSGRFYEQFF.

This chain connects TRBV10-1 to TRBJ2-7, with D maybe TRBD2 (6 bases). V was trimmed by 6 bases and J by 0 bases, leaving 6 bases between them. This CDR3 is 12 amino acids long. The germline V gene encodes CDR1 WNHNN and CDR2 SYGVQD (reference sequence). In nucleotides, the CDR3 is TGCGCCAGCAGGACTAGCTCCTACGAGCAGTACTTC. Its protein is CASRTSSYEQYF.

The rearrangement joins TRBV28 to TRBJ1-4; a weak D match, TRBD1 (5 bases). The CDR3 contains 15 residues. V lost 6 bases to trimming and J lost 4 bases, with 15 bases between them. The germline V gene has CDR1 MDHEN and CDR2 SYDVKM. CDR3: CASSSGLTGNEKLFF. The CDR3 DNA is TGTGCCAGCAGCTCGGGACTCACCGGTAATGAAAAACTGTTTTTT.

The V call is TRBV2, the J call TRBJ2-5, with D perhaps TRBD1 (5 bases). V lost 2 bases, J lost 3 bases, and 10 bases lay in between. The germline gives CDR1 SNHLY, CDR2 FYNNEI. This CDR3 region has 14 residues. The CDR3 DNA sequence: TGTGCCAGCAGTGAACCGGGCAGGGAAGAGACCCAGTACTTC. As protein: CASSEPGREETQYF.

The chain joins TRBV4-1 to TRBJ2-1; TRBD1 agrees at 8 bases. Germline lookup yields CDR1 MGHRA and CDR2 YSYEKL. Trimming removed 0 bases from V and 7 bases from J; junction bases left unmatched: 14. There are 18 residues in the CDR3. As DNA, the CDR3 is TGCGCCAGCAGCCAAGAATCCCGTCCCGGGACAGGCCGTAATGAGCAGTTCTTC. Translated: CASSQESRPGTGRNEQFF.

The V gene is TRBV5-6, the J gene TRBJ1-1; tentatively, D is TRBD1 (6 bases). The germline V gene has CDR1 SGHDT and CDR2 YYEEEE. Between the trimmed V and J ends, which lost 4 bases and 4 bases, there was a span of 14 bases. This CDR3 is built from 14 residues. CDR3 in DNA: TGTGCCAGCAGCCCAAATTGGGGGCCCACTGAAGCTTTCTTT. Translated, it gives CASSPNWGPTEAFF.

The chain links TRBV7-3 to TRBJ2-1, with TRBD1 as a possible D gene (5 bases). Germline V gene lookup returns CDR1 SGHTA and CDR2 FQGTGA. Trimming stripped 2 bases from V and 5 bases from J, with 10 bases between. This CDR3 spans 14 amino acids. The CDR3 nucleotides are TGTGCCAGCAGCTTATCCTCAGGGAACAATGAGCAGTTCTTC. This sequence encodes CASSLSSGNNEQFF.

The chain is built from TRBV7-8 and TRBJ2-7, with a tentative D call TRBD1 (6 bases). V was shortened by 0 bases and J by 3 bases, with 12 bases between the two germline ends. The germline CDR1 and CDR2 sequences are SGHVS and FQNEAQ. The CDR3 totals 15 residues. CDR3 amino acids: CASSLAPGDLYEQYF. The CDR3 region has the DNA TGTGCCAGCAGCTTAGCGCCAGGGGACCTCTACGAGCAGTACTTC. Drawing the rest from reference TRBV7-8 and TRBJ2-7, the complete variable domain is GAGVSQSPRYKVAKRGQDVALRCDPISGHVSLFWYQQALGQGPEFLTYFQNEAQLDKSGLPSDRFFAERPEGSVSTLKIQRTQQEDSAVYLCASSLAPGDLYEQYFGPGTRLTVT.

The gene calls are TRBV18 and TRBJ2-7, with 8 bases identical to TRBD2. Germline-derived CDR1 and CDR2 are KGHSH and LQKENI. The CDR3 length is 15 residues. V trimming: 3 bases; J trimming: 6 bases; junction bases outside the gene matches: 10. The CDR3 protein is CASSPFGAGESEQYF. CDR3 nucleotide sequence: TGTGCCAGCTCACCTTTCGGAGCGGGAGAGTCCGAGCAGTACTTC.

V and J are TRBV4-2 and TRBJ2-3, with 7 bases identical to TRBD1. Germline trimming cut 5 bases from V and 3 bases from J; bases unmatched to any gene: 5. There are 14 residues in the CDR3. From germline, CDR1 is LGHNA and CDR2 YNFKEQ. The CDR3 loop reads CASSLTGLTDTQYF. The CDR3 region has the DNA TGTGCCAGCAGCTTGACAGGGCTGACAGATACGCAGTATTTT.

The V and J genes are TRBV11-2 and TRBJ2-2, with D perhaps TRBD2 (5 bases). Germline V gene data show CDR1 as SGHAT and CDR2 as FQNNGV. V was pared by 2 bases and J by 7 bases, with 11 bases between. The CDR3 covers 14 residues. CDR3 bases: TGTGCCAGCAGCTTACGACACGGGAACGGGGAGCTGTTTTTT. Amino acid sequence: CASSLRHGNGELFF. Full variable domain (rest looked up from reference TRBV11-2 and TRBJ2-2): EAGVAQSPRYKIIEKRQSVAFWCNPISGHATLYWYQQILGQGPKLLIQFQNNGVVDDSQLPKDRFSAERLKGVDSTLKIQPAKLEDSAVYLCASSLRHGNGELFFGEGSRLTVL.

The V and J genes are TRBV6-2 or TRBV6-3 and TRBJ2-7; a weak D match, TRBD2 (6 bases). Germline V CDR1 and CDR2: MNHEY, SVGEGT. The V and J ends lost 5 bases and 1 base respectively, with 18 bases between them. CDR3 length equals 16 residues. Written as DNA, the CDR3 is TGTGCCAGCAGTGACCCCGGGACTTCCTTGTCCTACGAGCAGTACTTC. It codes for CASSDPGTSLSYEQYF.

The CDR3 loop is CASSLAGFQETQYF. The CDR3 DNA is TGCGCCAGCAGCTTGGCCGGGTTCCAAGAGACCCAGTACTTC. This rearrangement joins TRBV5-1 to TRBJ2-5; D unresolved. Germline loops: CDR1 SGHRS, CDR2 YFSETQ. This CDR3 is 14 amino acids long. With 0 bases removed from V and 1 base from J, the gap between germline ends came to 7 bases.

Here the CDR3 reads CASSLGGLRGSPLHF. The CDR3 DNA is TGCGCCAGCAGCTTAGGTGGGCTCCGGGGGTCACCCCTCCACTTT. This chain connects TRBV5-1 to TRBJ1-6, with D possibly TRBD1 on 5 matching bases. This CDR3 comprises 15 residues. Germline V CDR1 and CDR2: SGHRS, YFSETQ. The V end lost 2 bases, the J end lost 10 bases, and 16 bases lay between the germline ends. Full variable domain (remainder filled in from reference TRBV5-1 and TRBJ1-6): KAGVTQTPRYLIKTRGQQVTLSCSPISGHRSVSWYQQTPGQGLQFLFEYFSETQRNKGNFPGRFSGRQFSNSRSEMNVSTLELGDSALYLCASSLGGLRGSPLHFGNGTRLTVT.

This chain links TRBV18 with TRBJ2-7, with 8 bases identical to TRBD2. The germline V gene has CDR1 KGHSH and CDR2 LQKENI. Unmatched junction bases numbered 6, after V lost 3 bases and J lost 5 bases. This CDR3 region has 14 residues. CDR3 sequence: CASSPGTRGHEQYF. CDR3 DNA sequence: TGTGCCAGCTCACCGGGGACTAGGGGCCACGAGCAGTACTTC.

This CDR3 is CASTVSGTYYEQYF. The CDR3 region has the DNA TGTGCCAGCACGGTCAGCGGAACATACTACGAGCAGTACTTC. V gene TRBV6-5 combines with J gene TRBJ2-7; maybe TRBD2 (5 bases). CDR1 and CDR2 from the germline V gene are MNHEY and SVGAGI. CDR3 length: 14 residues. Trimming removed 7 bases from V and 3 bases from J, with 16 bases in between.

This clone came up once. The chain uses TRBV28 and TRBJ2-4; TRBD2 might be the D (6 bases). The V gene lost 4 bases and the J gene lost 8 bases, with 24 bases spanning the gap. Germline CDR1 MDHEN, CDR2 SYDVKM. The CDR3 runs to 17 residues. Written as DNA, the CDR3 is TGTGCCAGCAGTTCCCCCCTCCTTACCACTAGCAGGGACATTCAGTACTTC. It yields the protein CASSSPLLTTSRDIQYF.

The chain uses TRBV28 and TRBJ2-2, with TRBD1 as a possible D gene (6 bases). This CDR3 contains 16 residues. V was trimmed by 5 bases and J by 4 bases, leaving 17 bases between them. The germline V gene has CDR1 MDHEN and CDR2 SYDVKM. The CDR3 DNA reads TGTGCCAGCAGTGTCCCATGGGGGCCGGGCACCGGGGAGCTGTTTTTT. Amino acids: CASSVPWGPGTGELFF.

The V gene is TRBV28, the J gene TRBJ2-1, with 7 positions matching TRBD1. Germline loops: CDR1 MDHEN, CDR2 SYDVKM. CDR3 size: 14 residues. V lost 5 bases and J lost 9; bases outside the gene matches: 10. The CDR3 sequence is CASSLTTGLGEQFF. The CDR3 nucleotides read TGTGCCAGCAGTCTTACGACAGGGCTAGGTGAGCAGTTCTTC.

The CDR3 loop reads CSVSSPGRDGFTEAFF. The CDR3 bases are TGCAGCGTTAGTTCCCCAGGGAGGGATGGCTTCACTGAAGCTTTCTTT. The chain recombines TRBV29-1 with TRBJ1-1; TRBD1 is a possible D gene (5 bases). Germline V gene data show CDR1 as SQVTM and CDR2 as ANQGSEA. This CDR3 is built from 16 residues. The germline V and J ends were trimmed by 5 bases and 4 bases, with 23 bases remaining between them. The whole variable domain, remainder taken from reference TRBV29-1 and TRBJ1-1, is SAVISQKPSRDICQRGTSLTIQCQVDSQVTMMFWYRQQPGQSLTLIATANQGSEATYESGFVIDKFPISRPNLTFSTLTVSNMSPEDSSIYLCSVSSPGRDGFTEAFFGQGTRLTVV.

This clone was seen just once. CDR3 DNA sequence: TGTGCCAGCAGCGCCGGGACTAGCGGGAGATATGAGACCCAGTACTTC. It encodes CASSAGTSGRYETQYF. The chain carries TRBV5-4 and TRBJ2-5, with 14 bases fitting TRBD2. Germline assignment: CDR1 SGHNT and CDR2 YYREEE (reference sequence). The CDR3 consists of 16 residues. Germline trimming cut 4 bases from V and 5 bases from J; bases unmatched to any gene: 7.